These T cell receptor beta chains were read from a single sample in a study of post-analysis software for immune sequencing data. TCRdb recomputed calls from the PCR reads with MiXCR, one row per CDR3 protein. The repertoire holds hundreds of thousands of distinct CDR3 sequences, with around 60% as singletons. Sequencing was carried out using blood. These receptors all stem from a girl aged 2 to 9 with multiple sclerosis. Each CDR3 is given with its conserved first and last residue. Fields, in order: J gene, clone size, V gene, D gene, CDR3 protein, CDR3 DNA. The D gene is left open where the match is weak. The listing skips clone size in some rows; elsewhere it reads once, few, many or a size class.

TRBJ1-1,NA,TRBV13,NA,CASSLWPGPTGNTEAFF,TGTGCCAGCAGCTTATGGCCCGGTCCTACAGGGAACACTGAAGCTTTCTTT
TRBJ2-3,NA,TRBV18,NA,CASSRQGTTTSTDTQYF,TGTGCCAGCTCACGACAAGGGACCACCACTAGCACAGATACGCAGTATTTT
TRBJ2-1,NA,TRBV29-1,NA,CSVEGGNPQPEQFF,TGCAGCGTTGAAGGGGGCAACCCCCAACCTGAGCAGTTCTTC
TRBJ1-4,NA,TRBV7-9,NA,CASSPGAVTGGKLFF,TGTGCCAGCAGCCCAGGAGCGGTGACGGGGGGAAAACTGTTTTTT
TRBJ2-7,NA,TRBV7-9,TRBD1,CASSAGQGQGRWDYEQYF,TGTGCCAGCAGCGCGGGACAGGGCCAGGGCCGGTGGGATTACGAGCAGTACTTC
TRBJ2-3,NA,TRBV20-1,NA,CSAREAGDTQYF,TGCAGTGCTAGAGAGGCGGGCGATACGCAGTATTTT
TRBJ2-3,NA,TRBV3-1,TRBD1,CASSLRDRGRTDTQYF,TGTGCCAGCAGTCTCAGGGACAGGGGGCGCACAGATACGCAGTATTTT
TRBJ2-3,many,TRBV6-4,TRBD1,CASSDSETGGTDTQYF,TGTGCCAGCAGTGACTCGGAGACAGGGGGCACAGATACGCAGTATTTT
TRBJ1-5,NA,TRBV27,NA,CASSIGRWQPQHF,TGTGCCAGCAGCATAGGGAGATGGCAGCCCCAGCATTTT
TRBJ2-5,NA,TRBV29-1,NA,CSVEDLIGPNQETQYF,TGCAGCGTTGAAGATCTTATTGGCCCTAACCAAGAGACCCAGTACTTC
TRBJ1-1,NA,TRBV20-1,NA,CSARAGRLKNTEAFF,TGCAGTGCTAGAGCTGGCCGGTTAAAGAACACTGAAGCTTTCTTT
TRBJ2-7,NA,TRBV12-3/TRBV12-4,NA,CASRNGSSYEQYF,TGTGCCAGCAGAAACGGGAGCTCCTACGAGCAGTACTTC
TRBJ2-3,NA,TRBV12-3/TRBV12-4,TRBD2,CASSFPGLAGGPQYF,TGTGCCAGCAGTTTCCCGGGCCTAGCGGGGGGGCCCCAGTATTTT
TRBJ2-1,few,TRBV5-1,TRBD1,CASDSGQGSYEQFF,TGCGCCAGCGATTCGGGACAGGGGAGTTACGAGCAGTTCTTC